The clone carrying this TCR beta chain was detected only a few times. Time point of the sample: pre-sensitization, week 0. Treatment in this sample: therapeutic diphenylcyclopropenone sensitization with weekly scalp DPC. Suited to DPC and affected by alopecia, the donors ranged from 18 to 70 years old. Unseparated into fractions, whole blood served as the source from which total RNA was extracted. These data originate in a study of human T cells and chemical hapten exposure. The authors' processing: The median was 95,638 TCRs per sample, ranging about 20,000 to 690,600. TCRdb re-called the RACE reads with MiXCR, one entry per CDR3 protein. The V and J calls come from TCRdb's annotation, not from the publication. The sample records some 330,000 distinct CDR3 sequences, approximately 5% being singletons. Germline-derived CDR1 and CDR2 are LGHDT and YNNKEL (reference sequence). The CDR3 contains 14 residues. V gave up 1 base and J gave up 7 bases, with 14 bases separating them.

This TCR came from a young woman with alopecia areata. Some clones in this sample may be carry-over from other donors' samples. The chain carries TRBV3-1 and TRBJ2-7; possible D gene TRBD1, 5 bases. The input for sequencing was whole blood, taken in connection with sensitization to the hapten diphenylcyclopropenone (DPC). The CDR3 reads CASSQAPQGSEQYF. The CDR3 DNA follows: TGTGCCAGCAGCCAAGCGCCGCAGGGTTCAGAGCAGTACTTC.